The 3 T cell receptor beta chains presented below share a single source sample, sequenced in a study of T cell responses to AZD1222 COVID-19 vaccine. Generated by immunoSEQ multiplex PCR, the TCRdb table keeps only in-frame clones and is missing some. Here the sample spans 97,000 or so clones, 80% to 85% being singletons. The sample in question was peripheral blood, obtained on day 0 of AZD1222 vaccination. These receptors were taken from an adult in good health.

The CDR3, as DNA: TGTGCCAGCATTGCGCTGGGTAACTACAATGAGCAGTTCTTC. This codes for CASIALGNYNEQFF. This chain links TRBV6-5 with TRBJ2-1; the D is unclear. The CDR3 contains 14 residues. Trimming took off 7 bases at V and 3 bases at J, with 13 bases between the two ends. CDR1 is MNHEY and CDR2 is SVGAGI in the germline V gene.

This clone was found once. The chain employs TRBV6-5 and TRBJ1-6; D not certain. The CDR3 runs to 14 residues. Trimming stripped 6 bases from V and 14 bases from J, with 20 bases between. Germline CDR1 is MNHEY and CDR2 is SVGAGI. The CDR3 region is CASSLSWELGTLHF. CDR3 nucleotides: TGTGCCAGCAGCCTCTCCTGGGAGTTAGGAACCCTCCACTTT.

The J gene is TRBJ1-5, the V gene TRBV19; a weak D match, TRBD1 (5 bases). Germline CDR1 LNHDA, CDR2 SQIVND (reference sequence). The V end was cut by 6 bases, the J end by 0 bases, with 12 bases between. The CDR3 has 15 amino acids. CDR3 sequence: CASSQSDSSNQPQHF. CDR3 DNA sequence: TGTGCCAGTAGCCAATCCGACAGTAGCAATCAGCCCCAGCATTTT. The variable domain in full, completed from reference TRBV19 and TRBJ1-5, reads DGGITQSPKYLFRKEGQNVTLSCEQNLNHDAMYWYRQDPGQGLRLIYYSQIVNDFQKGDIAEGYSVSREKKESFPLTVTSAQKNPTAFYLCASSQSDSSNQPQHFGDGTRLSIL.